This T cell receptor (beta chain) was obtained from a study of T cells after yellow fever vaccination. Notes on the study in general: Abundant bulk-population clonotypes could contaminate the FACS-sorted repertoires.

A 5'RACE template-switching step, the method used to make TCR cDNA, added a universal primer site and UMIs. TCRdb reanalysed the 5' RACE reads using MiXCR and keeps one entry per CDR3 protein. The data contain approximately 120,000 distinct CDR3 sequences, 6.5% to 8% of them seen just once; the ten biggest clones take up nearly 2.5%. Trimming at V came to 5 bases and at J to 2 bases, leaving 8 bases not matched to a gene. The CDR3 is 16 amino acids. Germline-derived CDR1 and CDR2 are SGHTA and FQGTGA. This clonotype was found many times. Its antigen is not known. The TCR comes from a man between 18 and 29 years old who received the YFV17D yellow fever vaccine. Sequencing was performed on CD4+ T cells sorted from PBMCs, taken 10 days after the first yellow fever vaccination. The V call is TRBV7-3, the J call TRBJ2-3; 9 nucleotides align to TRBD2. As DNA, the CDR3 is TGTGCCAGCAGCCCGCTGGGACTAGCCGACACAGATACGCAGTATTTT. It specifies CASSPLGLADTDTQYF.